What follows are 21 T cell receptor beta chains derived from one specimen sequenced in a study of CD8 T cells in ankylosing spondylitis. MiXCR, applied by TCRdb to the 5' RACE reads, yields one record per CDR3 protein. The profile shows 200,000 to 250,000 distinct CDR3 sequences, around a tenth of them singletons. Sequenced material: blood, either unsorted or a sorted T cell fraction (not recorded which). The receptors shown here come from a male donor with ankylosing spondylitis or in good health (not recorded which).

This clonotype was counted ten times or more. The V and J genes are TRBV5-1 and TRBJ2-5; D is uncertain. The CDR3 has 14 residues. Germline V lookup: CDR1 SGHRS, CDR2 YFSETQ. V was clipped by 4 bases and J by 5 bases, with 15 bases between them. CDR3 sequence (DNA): TGCGCCAGCAGCCTGGGTACTATTGGGGAGACCCAGTACTTC. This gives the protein CASSLGTIGETQYF. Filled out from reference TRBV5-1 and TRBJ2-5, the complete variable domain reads KAGVTQTPRYLIKTRGQQVTLSCSPISGHRSVSWYQQTPGQGLQFLFEYFSETQRNKGNFPGRFSGRQFSNSRSEMNVSTLELGDSALYLCASSLGTIGETQYFGPGTRLLVL.

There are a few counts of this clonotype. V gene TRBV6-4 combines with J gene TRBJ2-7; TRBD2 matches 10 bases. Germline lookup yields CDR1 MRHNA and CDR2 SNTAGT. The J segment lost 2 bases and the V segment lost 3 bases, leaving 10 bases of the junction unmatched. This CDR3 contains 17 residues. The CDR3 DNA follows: TGTGCCAGCAGTGAAGGACTAGCGGAATATAAAACCTACGAGCAGTACTTC. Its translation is CASSEGLAEYKTYEQYF.

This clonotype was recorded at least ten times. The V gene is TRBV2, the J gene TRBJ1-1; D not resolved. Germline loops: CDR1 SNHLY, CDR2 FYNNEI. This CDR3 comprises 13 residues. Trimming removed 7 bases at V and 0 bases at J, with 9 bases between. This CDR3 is CASKDSMNTEAFF. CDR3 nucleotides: TGTGCCAGCAAGGATTCCATGAACACTGAAGCTTTCTTT.

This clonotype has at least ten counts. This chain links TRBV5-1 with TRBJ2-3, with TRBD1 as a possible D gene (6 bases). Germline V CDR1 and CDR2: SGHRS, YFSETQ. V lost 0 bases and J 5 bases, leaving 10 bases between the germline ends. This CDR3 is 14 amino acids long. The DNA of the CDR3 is TGCGCCAGCAGCTTGGACAGGGTGGGAGATACGCAGTATTTT. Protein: CASSLDRVGDTQYF.

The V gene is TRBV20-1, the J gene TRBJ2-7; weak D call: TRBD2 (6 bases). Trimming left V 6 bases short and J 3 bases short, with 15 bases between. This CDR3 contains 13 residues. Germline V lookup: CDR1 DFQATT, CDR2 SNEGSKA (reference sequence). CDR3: CSAGGTVNYEQYF. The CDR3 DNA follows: TGCAGTGCCGGCGGGACGGTGAACTACGAGCAGTACTTC.

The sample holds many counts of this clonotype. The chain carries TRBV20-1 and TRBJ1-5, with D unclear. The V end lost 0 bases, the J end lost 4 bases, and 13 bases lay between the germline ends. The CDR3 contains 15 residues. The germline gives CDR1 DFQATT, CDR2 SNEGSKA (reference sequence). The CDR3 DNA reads TGCAGTGCTAGAGATGGACCCAGATTTAATCAGCCCCAGCATTTT. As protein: CSARDGPRFNQPQHF.

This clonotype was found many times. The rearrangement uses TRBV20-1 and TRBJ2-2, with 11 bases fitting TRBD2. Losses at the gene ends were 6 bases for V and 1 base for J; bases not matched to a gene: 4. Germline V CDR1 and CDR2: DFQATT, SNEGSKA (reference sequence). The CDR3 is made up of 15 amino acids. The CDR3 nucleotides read TGCAGTGCCAAAGGGACTAGCGGGAACACCGGGGAGCTGTTTTTT. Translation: CSAKGTSGNTGELFF.

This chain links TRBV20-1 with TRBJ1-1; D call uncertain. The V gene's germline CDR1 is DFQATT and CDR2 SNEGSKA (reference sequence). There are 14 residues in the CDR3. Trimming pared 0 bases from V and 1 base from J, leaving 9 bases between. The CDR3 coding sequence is TGCAGTGCTAGAGATGGGCGGAAGAACACTGAAGCTTTCTTT. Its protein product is CSARDGRKNTEAFF.

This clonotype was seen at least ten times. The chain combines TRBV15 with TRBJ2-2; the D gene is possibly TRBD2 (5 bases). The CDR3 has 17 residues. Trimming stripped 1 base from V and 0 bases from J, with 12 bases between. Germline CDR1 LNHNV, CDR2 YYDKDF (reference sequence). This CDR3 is CATSRVRAGTNTGELFF. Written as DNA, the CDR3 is TGTGCCACCAGCAGAGTGAGGGCAGGAACGAACACCGGGGAGCTGTTTTTT.

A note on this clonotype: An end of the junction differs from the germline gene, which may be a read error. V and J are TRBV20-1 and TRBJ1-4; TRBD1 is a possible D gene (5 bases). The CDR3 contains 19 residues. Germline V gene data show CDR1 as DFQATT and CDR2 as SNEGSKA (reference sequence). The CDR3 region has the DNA TGCTGTGCCCAATCCGCCGGAGGGACGGTACACTTGATACCTGAAAAACTGTTTTTT. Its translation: CCAQSAGGTVHLIPEKLFF.

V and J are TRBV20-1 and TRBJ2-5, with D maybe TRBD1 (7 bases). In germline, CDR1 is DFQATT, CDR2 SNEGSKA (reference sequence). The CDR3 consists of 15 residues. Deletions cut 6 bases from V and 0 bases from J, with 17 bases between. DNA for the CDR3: TGCAGTGCCAGGAGGGACAGACTCTACCAAGAGACCCAGTACTTC. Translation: CSARRDRLYQETQYF.

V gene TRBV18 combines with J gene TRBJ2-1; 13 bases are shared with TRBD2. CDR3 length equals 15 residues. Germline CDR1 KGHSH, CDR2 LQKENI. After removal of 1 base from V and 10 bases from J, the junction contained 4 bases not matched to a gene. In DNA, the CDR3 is TGTGCCAGCTCACCACTAGGGACTAGCGGGGTGGAGCAGTTCTTC. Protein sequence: CASSPLGTSGVEQFF.

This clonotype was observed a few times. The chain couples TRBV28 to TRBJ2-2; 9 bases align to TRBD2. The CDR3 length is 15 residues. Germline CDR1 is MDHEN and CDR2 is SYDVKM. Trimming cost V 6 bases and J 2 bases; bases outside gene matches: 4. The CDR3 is CASSRTSDNTGELFF. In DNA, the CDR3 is TGTGCCAGCAGCCGGACTAGCGATAACACCGGGGAGCTGTTTTTT.

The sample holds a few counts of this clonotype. This chain's CDR3 is CASSPNRGPNYEQYF. The CDR3 nucleotides are TGTGCCAGCTCACCTAACAGGGGCCCAAATTACGAGCAGTACTTC. The genes are TRBV18 and TRBJ2-7, with 7 bases matching TRBD1. Germline assignment: CDR1 KGHSH and CDR2 LQKENI. The CDR3 consists of 15 residues. The V segment lost 3 bases and the J segment 4 bases; nucleotides outside the gene matches: 9. Full variable domain (outside the CDR3, taken from reference TRBV18 and TRBJ2-7): NAGVMQNPRHLVRRRGQEARLRCSPMKGHSHVYWYRQLPEEGLKFMVYLQKENIIDESGMPKERFSAEFPKEGPSILRIQQVVRGDSAAYFCASSPNRGPNYEQYFGPGTRLTVT.

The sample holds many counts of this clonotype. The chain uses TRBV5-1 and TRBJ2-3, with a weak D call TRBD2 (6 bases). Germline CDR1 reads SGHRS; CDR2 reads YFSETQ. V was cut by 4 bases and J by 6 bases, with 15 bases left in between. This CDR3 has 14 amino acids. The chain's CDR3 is CASSVVGAGDTQYF. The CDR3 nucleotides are TGCGCCAGCAGCGTTGTTGGGGCGGGGGATACGCAGTATTTT.

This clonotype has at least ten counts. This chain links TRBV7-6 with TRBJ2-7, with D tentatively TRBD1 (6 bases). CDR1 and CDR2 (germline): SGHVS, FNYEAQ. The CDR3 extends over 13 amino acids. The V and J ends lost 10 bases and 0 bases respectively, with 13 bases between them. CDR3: CATTDRHSYEQYF. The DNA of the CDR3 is TGTGCCACCACGGACAGACACTCCTACGAGCAGTACTTC.

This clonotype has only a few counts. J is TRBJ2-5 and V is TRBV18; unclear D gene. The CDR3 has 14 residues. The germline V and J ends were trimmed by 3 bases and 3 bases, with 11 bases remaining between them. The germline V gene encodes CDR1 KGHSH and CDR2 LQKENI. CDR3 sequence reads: CASSPLDREETQYF. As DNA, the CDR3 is TGTGCCAGCTCACCGCTCGACCGGGAAGAGACCCAGTACTTC. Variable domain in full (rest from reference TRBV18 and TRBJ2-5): NAGVMQNPRHLVRRRGQEARLRCSPMKGHSHVYWYRQLPEEGLKFMVYLQKENIIDESGMPKERFSAEFPKEGPSILRIQQVVRGDSAAYFCASSPLDREETQYFGPGTRLLVL.

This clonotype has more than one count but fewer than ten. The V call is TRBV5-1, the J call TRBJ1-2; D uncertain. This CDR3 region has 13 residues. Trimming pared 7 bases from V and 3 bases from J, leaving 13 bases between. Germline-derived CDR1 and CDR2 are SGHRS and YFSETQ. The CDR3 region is CASYPGSHYGYTF. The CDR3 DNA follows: TGCGCCAGCTACCCGGGGTCTCACTATGGCTACACCTTC.

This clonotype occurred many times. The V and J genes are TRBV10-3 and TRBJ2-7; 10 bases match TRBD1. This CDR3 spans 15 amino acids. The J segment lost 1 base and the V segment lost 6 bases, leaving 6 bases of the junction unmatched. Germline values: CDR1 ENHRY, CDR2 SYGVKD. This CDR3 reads CAISQGQGSSYEQYF. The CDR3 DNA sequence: TGTGCCATCAGCCAGGGACAGGGGTCTTCCTACGAGCAGTACTTC.

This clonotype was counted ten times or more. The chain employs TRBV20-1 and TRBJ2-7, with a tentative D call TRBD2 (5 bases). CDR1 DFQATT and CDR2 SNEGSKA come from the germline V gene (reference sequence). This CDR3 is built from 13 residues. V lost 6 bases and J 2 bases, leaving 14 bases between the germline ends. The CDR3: CSARSGSPYEQYF. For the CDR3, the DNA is TGCAGTGCCCGGTCGGGGAGTCCCTACGAGCAGTACTTC.

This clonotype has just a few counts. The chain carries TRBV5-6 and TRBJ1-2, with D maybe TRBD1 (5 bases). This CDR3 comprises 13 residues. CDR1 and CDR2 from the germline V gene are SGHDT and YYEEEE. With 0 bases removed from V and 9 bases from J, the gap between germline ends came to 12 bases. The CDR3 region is CASSLVGAQSYTF. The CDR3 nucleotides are TGTGCCAGCAGCTTGGTCGGGGCCCAAAGCTACACCTTC.